This TCR beta chain was captured by sequencing in a study of T cell responses to AZD1222 COVID-19 vaccine. Study as a whole: Recipients boosted at about 4 weeks or about 12 weeks are pooled.

Repertoires were generated with immunoSEQ multiplex PCR, while TCRdb's copy carries only in-frame clones and drops some. The sample has about 150,000 clones; around nine tenths are singletons. General study findings and limits: The donor group comprised mostly white British people and more females; the analysis possibly underestimated clonal diversity. Spike-specific TCRs gained breadth and depth after people received two AZD1222 doses. At baseline, just a handful of AZD1222 recipients tested seropositive.

CDR3 length: 18 amino acids. Trimming pared 0 bases from V and 4 bases from J, leaving 22 bases between. Germline V gene sequence: CDR1 SGHNT, CDR2 YENEEA. A word on this clone: Its antigen is not identified.

This receptor was obtained from an adult in good health. The sequences come from peripheral blood, collected on day 0 of AZD1222 vaccination. The chain uses TRBV11-3 and TRBJ2-7; tentative D call: TRBD2 (7 bases). The DNA of the CDR3 is TGTGCCAGCAGCTTAGATCACCTCACGTGGGGGGGGACATACGAGCAGTACTTC. Translating gives CASSLDHLTWGGTYEQYF.